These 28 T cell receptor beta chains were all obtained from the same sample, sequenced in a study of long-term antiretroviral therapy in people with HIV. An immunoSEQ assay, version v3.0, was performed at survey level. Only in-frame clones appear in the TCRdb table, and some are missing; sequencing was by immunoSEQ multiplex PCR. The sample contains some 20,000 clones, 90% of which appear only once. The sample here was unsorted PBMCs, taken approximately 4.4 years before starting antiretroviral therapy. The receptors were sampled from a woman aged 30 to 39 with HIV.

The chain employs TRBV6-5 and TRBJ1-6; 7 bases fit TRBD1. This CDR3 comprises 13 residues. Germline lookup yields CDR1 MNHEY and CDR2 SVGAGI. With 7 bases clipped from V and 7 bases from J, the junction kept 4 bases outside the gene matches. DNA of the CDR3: TGTGCCAGCACGTTAGGGGGCAATTCACCCCTCCACTTT. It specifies CASTLGGNSPLHF.

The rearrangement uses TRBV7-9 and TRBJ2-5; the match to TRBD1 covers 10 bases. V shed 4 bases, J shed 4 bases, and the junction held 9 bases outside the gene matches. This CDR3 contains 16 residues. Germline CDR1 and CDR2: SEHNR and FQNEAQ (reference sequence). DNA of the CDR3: TGTGCCAGCAGCTATCAGACAGGGGGCGGCTCAGAGACCCAGTACTTC. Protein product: CASSYQTGGGSETQYF. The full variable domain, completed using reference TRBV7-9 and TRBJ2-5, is DTGVSQNPRHKITKRGQNVTFRCDPISEHNRLYWYRQTLGQGPEFLTYFQNEAQLEKSRLLSDRFSAERPKGSFSTLEIQRTEQGDSAMYLCASSYQTGGGSETQYFGPGTRLLVL.

The CDR3 nucleotides are TGTGCCAGCAGCTCCTTGGACAGGGAAGGAACTAACTATGGCTACACCTTC. It yields the protein CASSSLDREGTNYGYTF. The rearrangement uses TRBV5-6 and TRBJ1-2, with 8 bases that match TRBD1. The CDR3 length is 17 residues. With V trimmed by 3 bases and J by 0 bases, 10 bases remained unmatched. In germline, CDR1 is SGHDT, CDR2 YYEEEE.

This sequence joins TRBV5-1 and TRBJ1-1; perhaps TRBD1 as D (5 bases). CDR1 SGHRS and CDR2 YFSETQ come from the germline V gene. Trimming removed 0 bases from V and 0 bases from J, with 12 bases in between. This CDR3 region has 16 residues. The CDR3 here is CASSLVGLGMNTEAFF. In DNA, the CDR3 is TGCGCCAGCAGCTTGGTGGGGCTAGGCATGAACACTGAAGCTTTCTTT.

In DNA form, the CDR3 reads TGTGCCAGCAGTTACGGGGGGTCTCAAGAGACCCAGTACTTC. This gives the protein CASSYGGSQETQYF. This chain joins TRBV6-6 and TRBJ2-5; D perhaps matches TRBD2 (6 bases). The V end was cut by 2 bases, the J end by 2 bases, with 9 bases between. From germline, CDR1 is MNHNY and CDR2 SVGAGI (reference sequence). The CDR3 contains 14 residues.

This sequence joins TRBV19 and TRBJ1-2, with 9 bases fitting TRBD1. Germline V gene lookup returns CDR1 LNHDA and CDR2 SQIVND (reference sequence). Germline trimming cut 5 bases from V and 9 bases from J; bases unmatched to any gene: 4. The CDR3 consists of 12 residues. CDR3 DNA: TGTGCCAGTAGTCTGGGACAGGGTAGCTACACCTTC. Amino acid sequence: CASSLGQGSYTF. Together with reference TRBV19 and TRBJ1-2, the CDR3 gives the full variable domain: DGGITQSPKYLFRKEGQNVTLSCEQNLNHDAMYWYRQDPGQGLRLIYYSQIVNDFQKGDIAEGYSVSREKKESFPLTVTSAQKNPTAFYLCASSLGQGSYTFGSGTRLTVV.

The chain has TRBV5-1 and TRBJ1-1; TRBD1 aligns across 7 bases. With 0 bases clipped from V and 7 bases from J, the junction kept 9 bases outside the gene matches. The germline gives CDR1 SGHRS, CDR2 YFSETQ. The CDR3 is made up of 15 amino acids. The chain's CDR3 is CASSLDRGGIDEAFF. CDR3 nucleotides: TGCGCCAGCAGCTTGGACAGGGGAGGGATAGATGAAGCTTTCTTT.

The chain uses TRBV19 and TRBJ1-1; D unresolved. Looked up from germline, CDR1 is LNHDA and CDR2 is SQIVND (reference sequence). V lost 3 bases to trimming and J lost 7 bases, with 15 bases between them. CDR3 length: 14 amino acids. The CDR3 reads CASSIEGEVGEAFF. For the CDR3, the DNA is TGTGCCAGTAGTATTGAGGGAGAGGTTGGTGAAGCTTTCTTT.

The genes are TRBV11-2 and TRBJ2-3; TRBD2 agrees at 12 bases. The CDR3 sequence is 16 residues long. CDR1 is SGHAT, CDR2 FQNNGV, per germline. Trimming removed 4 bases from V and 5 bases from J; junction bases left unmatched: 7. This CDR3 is CASSSLAGGPGDTQYF. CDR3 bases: TGTGCCAGCAGCTCTCTAGCGGGGGGGCCGGGAGATACGCAGTATTTT. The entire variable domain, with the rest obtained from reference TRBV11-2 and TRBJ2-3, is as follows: EAGVAQSPRYKIIEKRQSVAFWCNPISGHATLYWYQQILGQGPKLLIQFQNNGVVDDSQLPKDRFSAERLKGVDSTLKIQPAKLEDSAVYLCASSSLAGGPGDTQYFGPGTRLTVL.

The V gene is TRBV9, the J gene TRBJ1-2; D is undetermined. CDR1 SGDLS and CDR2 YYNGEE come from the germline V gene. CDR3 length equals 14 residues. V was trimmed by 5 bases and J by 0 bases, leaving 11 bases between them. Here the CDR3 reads CASRRKGTNYGYTF. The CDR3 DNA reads TGTGCCAGCAGGCGCAAGGGAACTAACTATGGCTACACCTTC.

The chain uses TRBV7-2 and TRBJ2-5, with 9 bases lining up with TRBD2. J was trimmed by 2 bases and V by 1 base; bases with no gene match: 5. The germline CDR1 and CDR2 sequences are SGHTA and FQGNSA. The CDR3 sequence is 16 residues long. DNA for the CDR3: TGTGCCAGCAGCTTAGTAGCAGCGGGGGGTCAAGAGACCCAGTACTTC. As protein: CASSLVAAGGQETQYF.

The CDR3 region is CASSREGQGYGYTF. Here the CDR3 DNA reads TGCGCCAGCAGCCGGGAGGGACAGGGATATGGCTACACCTTC. This chain connects TRBV5-1 to TRBJ1-2, with 9 bases lining up with TRBD1. Germline CDR1 SGHRS, CDR2 YFSETQ. J lost 5 bases, V lost 4 bases, and 6 bases had no gene match. The CDR3 runs to 14 residues.

The CDR3 sequence is CASDRDYEQYF. Here the CDR3 DNA reads TGTGCCAGCGACAGGGACTACGAGCAGTACTTC. The chain links TRBV6-1 to TRBJ2-7; the match to TRBD1 covers 7 bases. V lost 8 bases and J lost 3; bases outside the gene matches: 1. Germline V gene data show CDR1 as MNHNS and CDR2 as SASEGT. The CDR3 consists of 11 residues.

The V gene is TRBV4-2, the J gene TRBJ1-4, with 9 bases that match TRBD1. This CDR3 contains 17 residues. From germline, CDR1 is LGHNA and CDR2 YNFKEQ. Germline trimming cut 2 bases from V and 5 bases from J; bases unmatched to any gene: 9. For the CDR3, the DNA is TGTGCCAGCAGCCAAAAGGGGACAGGGCGACGAAATGAAAAACTGTTTTTT. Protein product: CASSQKGTGRRNEKLFF.

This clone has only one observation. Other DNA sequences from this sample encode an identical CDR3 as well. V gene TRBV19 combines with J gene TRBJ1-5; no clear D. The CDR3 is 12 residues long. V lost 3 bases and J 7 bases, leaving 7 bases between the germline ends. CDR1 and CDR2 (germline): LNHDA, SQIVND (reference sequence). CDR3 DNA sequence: TGTGCCAGTAGTATCCCCAACCAGCCCCAGCATTTT. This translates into CASSIPNQPQHF.

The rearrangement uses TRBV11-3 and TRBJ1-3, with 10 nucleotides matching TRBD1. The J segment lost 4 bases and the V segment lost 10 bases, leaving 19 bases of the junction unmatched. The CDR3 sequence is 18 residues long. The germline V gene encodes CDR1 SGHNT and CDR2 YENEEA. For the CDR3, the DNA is TGTGCCACCCAGCAGCTTGACAGGGGGCATTTGTGGGGAAACACCATATATTTT. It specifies CATQQLDRGHLWGNTIYF.

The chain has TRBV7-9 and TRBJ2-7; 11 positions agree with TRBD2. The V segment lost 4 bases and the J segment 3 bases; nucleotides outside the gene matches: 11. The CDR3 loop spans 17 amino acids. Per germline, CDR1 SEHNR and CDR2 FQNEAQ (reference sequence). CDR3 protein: CASSSGGGLADGYEQYF. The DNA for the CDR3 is TGTGCCAGCAGCTCCGGGGGGGGACTAGCGGACGGCTACGAGCAGTACTTC.

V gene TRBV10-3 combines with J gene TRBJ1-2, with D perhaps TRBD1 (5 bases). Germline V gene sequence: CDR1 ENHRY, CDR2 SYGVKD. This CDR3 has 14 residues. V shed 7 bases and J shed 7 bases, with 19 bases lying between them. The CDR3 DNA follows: TGTGCCATCACCCTCGACAGCAGGGCTAGTGGCTACACCTTC. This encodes CAITLDSRASGYTF.

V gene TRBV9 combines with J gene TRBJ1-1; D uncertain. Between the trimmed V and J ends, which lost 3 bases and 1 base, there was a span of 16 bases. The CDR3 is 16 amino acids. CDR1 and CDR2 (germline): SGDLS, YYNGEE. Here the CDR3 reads CASSGPLGTENTEAFF. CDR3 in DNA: TGTGCCAGCAGCGGACCGCTTGGAACGGAGAACACTGAAGCTTTCTTT.

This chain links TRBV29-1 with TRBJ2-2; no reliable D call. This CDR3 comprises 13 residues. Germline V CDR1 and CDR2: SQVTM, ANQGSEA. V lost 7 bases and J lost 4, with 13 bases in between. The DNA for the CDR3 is TGCAGCGCCACCCCTTTGGGCACCGGGGAGCTGTTTTTT. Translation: CSATPLGTGELFF.

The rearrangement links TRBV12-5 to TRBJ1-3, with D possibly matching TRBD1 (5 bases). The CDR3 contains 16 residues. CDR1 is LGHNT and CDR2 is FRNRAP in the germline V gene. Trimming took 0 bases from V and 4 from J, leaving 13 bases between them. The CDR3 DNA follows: TGTGCTAGTGGTTTGGTACTCAGGGCGAACGGAAACACCATATATTTT. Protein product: CASGLVLRANGNTIYF. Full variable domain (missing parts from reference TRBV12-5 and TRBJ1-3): DARVTQTPRHKVTEMGQEVTMRCQPILGHNTVFWYRQTMMQGLELLAYFRNRAPLDDSGMPKDRFSAEMPDATLATLKIQPSEPRDSAVYFCASGLVLRANGNTIYFGEGSWLTVV.

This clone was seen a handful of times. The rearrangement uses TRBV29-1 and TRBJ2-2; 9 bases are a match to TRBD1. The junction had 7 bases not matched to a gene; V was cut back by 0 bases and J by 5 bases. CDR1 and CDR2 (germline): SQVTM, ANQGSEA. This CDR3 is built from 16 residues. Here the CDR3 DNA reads TGCAGCGTTGAAGAATTCGGGACAGGGAGAACCGGGGAGCTGTTTTTT. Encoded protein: CSVEEFGTGRTGELFF.

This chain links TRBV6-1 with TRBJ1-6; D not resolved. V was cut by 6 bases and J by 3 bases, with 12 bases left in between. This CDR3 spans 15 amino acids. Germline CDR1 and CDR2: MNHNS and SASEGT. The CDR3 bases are TGTGCCAGCAGCCCCAGGAACCTCTATAATTCACCCCTCCACTTT. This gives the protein CASSPRNLYNSPLHF.

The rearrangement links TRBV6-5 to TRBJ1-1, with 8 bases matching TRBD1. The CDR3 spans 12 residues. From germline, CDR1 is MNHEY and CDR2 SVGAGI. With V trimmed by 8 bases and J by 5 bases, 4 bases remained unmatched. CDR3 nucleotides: TGTGCCAGCCATCGACAGGGGACTGAAGCTTTCTTT. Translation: CASHRQGTEAFF.

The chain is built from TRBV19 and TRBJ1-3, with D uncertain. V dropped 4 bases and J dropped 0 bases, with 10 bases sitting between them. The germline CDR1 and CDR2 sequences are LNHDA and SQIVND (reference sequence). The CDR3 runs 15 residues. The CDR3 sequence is CASSRAISSGNTIYF. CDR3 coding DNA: TGTGCCAGTAGTAGGGCGATAAGCTCTGGAAACACCATATATTTT. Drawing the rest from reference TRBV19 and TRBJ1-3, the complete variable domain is DGGITQSPKYLFRKEGQNVTLSCEQNLNHDAMYWYRQDPGQGLRLIYYSQIVNDFQKGDIAEGYSVSREKKESFPLTVTSAQKNPTAFYLCASSRAISSGNTIYFGEGSWLTVV.

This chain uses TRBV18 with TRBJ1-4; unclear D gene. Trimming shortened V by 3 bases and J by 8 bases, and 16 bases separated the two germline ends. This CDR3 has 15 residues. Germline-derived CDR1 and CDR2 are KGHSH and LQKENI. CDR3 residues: CASSPLIEGGEKLFF. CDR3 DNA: TGTGCCAGCTCACCCCTGATCGAAGGCGGCGAAAAACTGTTTTTT.

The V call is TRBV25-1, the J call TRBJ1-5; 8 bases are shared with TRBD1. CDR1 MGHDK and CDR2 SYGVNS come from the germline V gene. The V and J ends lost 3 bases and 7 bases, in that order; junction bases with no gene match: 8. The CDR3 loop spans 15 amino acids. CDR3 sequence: CASSETGEIGQPQHF. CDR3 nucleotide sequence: TGTGCCAGCAGTGAGACAGGGGAGATAGGCCAGCCCCAGCATTTT.

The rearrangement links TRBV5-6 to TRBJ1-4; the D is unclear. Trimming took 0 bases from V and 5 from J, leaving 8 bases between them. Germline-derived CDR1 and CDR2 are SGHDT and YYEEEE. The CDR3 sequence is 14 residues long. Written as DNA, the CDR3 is TGTGCCAGCAGCTTGGGACGGCGCAATGAAAAACTGTTTTTT. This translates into CASSLGRRNEKLFF.